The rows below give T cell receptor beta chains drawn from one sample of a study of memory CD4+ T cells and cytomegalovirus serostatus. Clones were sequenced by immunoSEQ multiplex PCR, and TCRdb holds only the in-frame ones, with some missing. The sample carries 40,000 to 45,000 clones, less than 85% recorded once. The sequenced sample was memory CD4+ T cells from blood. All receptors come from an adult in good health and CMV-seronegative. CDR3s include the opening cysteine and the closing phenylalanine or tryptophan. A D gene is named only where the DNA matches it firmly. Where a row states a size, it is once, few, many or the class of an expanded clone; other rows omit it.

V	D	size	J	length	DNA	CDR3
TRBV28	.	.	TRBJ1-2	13	TGTGCCAGCAGTTTGTCTAGGGGGGGAGGCTACACCTTC	CASSLSRGGGYTF
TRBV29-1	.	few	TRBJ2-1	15	TGCAGCGTTGAAGCCTGGGGGGGCGCCTTGTATGAGCAGTTCTTC	CSVEAWGGALYEQFF
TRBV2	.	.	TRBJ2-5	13	TGTGCCAGCACAGGAGTGATTCAAGAGACCCAGTACTTC	CASTGVIQETQYF
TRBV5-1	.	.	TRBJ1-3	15	TGCGCCAGCAGCTTGGCCCTCCACTCTGGAAACACCATATATTTT	CASSLALHSGNTIYF
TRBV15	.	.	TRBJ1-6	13	TGTGCCACCAGTAACAGGGCTAATTCACCCCTCCACTTT	CATSNRANSPLHF
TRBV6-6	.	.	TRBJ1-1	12	TGTGCCAGCACTGAGGGGTGGGCTGAAGCTTTCTTT	CASTEGWAEAFF
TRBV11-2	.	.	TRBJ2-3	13	TGTGCCAGCACCCCGACTAGAGAAGATACGCAGTATTTT	CASTPTREDTQYF
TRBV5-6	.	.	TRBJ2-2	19	TGTGCCAGCAGCTTGGTGGATTATGGAGGGGTATACAACACCGGGGAGCTGTTTTTT	CASSLVDYGGVYNTGELFF
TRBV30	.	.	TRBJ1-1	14	TGTGCCTGGAGTAGGGACGGTTACAACACTGAAGCTTTCTTT	CAWSRDGYNTEAFF
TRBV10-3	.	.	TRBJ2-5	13	TGTGCCATCAGTGACTCAGCTCAAGAGACCCAGTACTTC	CAISDSAQETQYF
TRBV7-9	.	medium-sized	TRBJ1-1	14	TGTGCCAGCAGCTTAGCAGGCATGAACACTGAAGCTTTCTTT	CASSLAGMNTEAFF
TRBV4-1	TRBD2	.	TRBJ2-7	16	TGCGCCAGCAGCCAAGTCTTTACTAGCGGAAACTACGAGCAGTACTTC	CASSQVFTSGNYEQYF
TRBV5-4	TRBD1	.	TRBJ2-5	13	TGTGCCAGCAGCCCGGACAGGGAGGAGACCCAGTACTTC	CASSPDREETQYF
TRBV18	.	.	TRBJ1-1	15	TGTGCCAGCCGAAGACAGGCCACGACGAACACTGAAGCTTTCTTT	CASRRQATTNTEAFF
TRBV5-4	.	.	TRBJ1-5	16	TGTGCCAGCAGCGTCGGGGGTCTAACAAGCAATCAGCCCCAGCATTTT	CASSVGGLTSNQPQHF
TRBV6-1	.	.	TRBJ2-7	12	TGTGCCAGCAGTGAGGGGGTTCGGGAGCAGTACTTC	CASSEGVREQYF
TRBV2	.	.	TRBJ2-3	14	TGTGCCAGCAGTGTTGAGCGGGGCACAGATACGCAGTATTTT	CASSVERGTDTQYF
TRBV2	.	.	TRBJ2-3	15	TGTGCCAGCAGTCCCGACTCGGGGTTCACAGATACGCAGTATTTT	CASSPDSGFTDTQYF
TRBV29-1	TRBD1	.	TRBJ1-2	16	TGCAGCGTCCAGCCTGGACAGGGGGCATCTAACTATGGCTACACCTTC	CSVQPGQGASNYGYTF
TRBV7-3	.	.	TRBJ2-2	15	TGTGCCAGCAGCCGGGCGGCATCTCTGGACGGGGAGCTGTTTTTT	CASSRAASLDGELFF
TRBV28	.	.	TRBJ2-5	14	TGTGCCAGCAGTCCTCTCGAGGTAGAAGAGACCCAGTACTTC	CASSPLEVEETQYF
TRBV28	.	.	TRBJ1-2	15	TGTGCCAGCAGTTTACCGCCCGACGGGAGCTATGGCTACACCTTC	CASSLPPDGSYGYTF
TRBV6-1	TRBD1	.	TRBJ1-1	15	TGTGCCAGCAGTACCGGGACAGGAGGGAGCACTGAAGCTTTCTTT	CASSTGTGGSTEAFF
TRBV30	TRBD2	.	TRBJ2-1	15	TGTGCCTGGAGCTCCGGGCTAGCGGGGGACAATGAGCAGTTCTTC	CAWSSGLAGDNEQFF
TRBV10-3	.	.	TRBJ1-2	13	TGTGCGAGCGCGGTACAAGAAAAGGGGGGCTACACCTTC	CASAVQEKGGYTF
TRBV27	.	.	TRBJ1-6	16	TGTGCCAGCAGTTTATCTGGCACAGTCGAGCATTCACCCCTCCACTTT	CASSLSGTVEHSPLHF
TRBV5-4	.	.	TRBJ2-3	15	TGTGCCAGCAGCGGGGGGGACAGAGACACAGATACGCAGTATTTT	CASSGGDRDTDTQYF
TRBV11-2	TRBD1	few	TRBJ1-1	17	TGTGCCAGCAGCTGGGGCCAGGGGGCGAGTTTGAACACTGAAGCTTTCTTT	CASSWGQGASLNTEAFF
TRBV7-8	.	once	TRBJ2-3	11	TGTGCCAGCAGCCTCACAGATACGCAGTATTTT	CASSLTDTQYF
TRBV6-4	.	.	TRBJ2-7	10	TGTGCCAGCAGTGGACCGGAGCAGTACTTC	CASSGPEQYF
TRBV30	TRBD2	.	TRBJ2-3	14	TGTGCCTGGAGTGGCGGGGGGGCCGAAGTTACGCAGTATTTT	CAWSGGGAEVTQYF
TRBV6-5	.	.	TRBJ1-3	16	TGTGCCAGCAGTTACTCTTGGTCTGACTCTGGAAACACCATATATTTT	CASSYSWSDSGNTIYF
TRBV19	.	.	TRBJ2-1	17	TGTGCCAGTAGTATCCTAACAGTCGGGTGGGCCTACAATGAGCAGTTCTTC	CASSILTVGWAYNEQFF
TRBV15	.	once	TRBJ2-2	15	TGTGCCACCCGCCCCTTGGGATTAAACACCGGGGAGCTGTTTTTT	CATRPLGLNTGELFF